This entry describes one T cell receptor (beta chain). Antigen: not known. Germline V gene lookup returns CDR1 DFQATT and CDR2 SNEGSKA (reference sequence). This CDR3 has 15 amino acids. Trimming removed 0 bases from V and 5 bases from J, with 16 bases in between. This entry is derived from a study of T-cell memory formation after mild COVID-19. At the level of the study: TCR clusters largely stayed donor specific.

Broader study findings: Pre-infection memory already had some responding clones, implying cross-reactive memory joined. Contracting clones from day 15 to 85 had balanced CD4/CD8; later expanders favoured CD4+.

TCRdb reprocessed the 5' RACE reads with MiXCR, giving one entry per CDR3 protein. The repertoire holds around 300,000 distinct CDR3 sequences, roughly 21% seen once, with under 25% in the top ten. The sequenced sample was PBMCs or a T cell subset sorted from them (not recorded which). V is TRBV20-1 and J is TRBJ1-2; D perhaps matches TRBD1 (5 bases). The receptor comes from a man younger than 35 who had mild COVID-19 (a few samples of this study predate the infection). Cell type and time point are not known. This CDR3 is CSARDSVSTAYGYTF. For the CDR3, the DNA is TGCAGTGCTAGAGATTCCGTGTCGACAGCGTATGGCTACACCTTC.